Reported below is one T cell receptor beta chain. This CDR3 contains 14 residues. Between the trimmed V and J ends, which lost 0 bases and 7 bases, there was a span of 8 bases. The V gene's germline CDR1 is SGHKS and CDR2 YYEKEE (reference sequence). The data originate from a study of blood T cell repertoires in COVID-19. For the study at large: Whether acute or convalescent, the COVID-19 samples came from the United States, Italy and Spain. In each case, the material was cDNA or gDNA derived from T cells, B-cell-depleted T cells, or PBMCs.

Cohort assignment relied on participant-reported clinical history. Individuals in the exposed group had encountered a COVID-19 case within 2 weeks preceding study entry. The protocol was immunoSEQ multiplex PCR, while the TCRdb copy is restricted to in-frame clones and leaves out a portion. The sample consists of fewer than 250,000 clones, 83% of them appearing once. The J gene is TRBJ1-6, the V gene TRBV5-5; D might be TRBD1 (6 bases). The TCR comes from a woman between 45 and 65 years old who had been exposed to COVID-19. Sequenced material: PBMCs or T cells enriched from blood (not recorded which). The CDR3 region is CASSLDRANSPLHF. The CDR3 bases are TGTGCCAGCAGCTTGGACAGGGCCAATTCACCCCTCCACTTT.